Below, 18 T cell receptor beta chains from the same sample are listed, as sequenced in a study of T cells in narcolepsy. Assay used: immunoSEQ multiplex PCR; TCRdb lists only in-frame clones, some missing. The sample carries roughly 8,100 clones, roughly 60% recorded once. Sequenced: CD45RA- memory CD8+ T cells from PBMCs. The receptors here all came from a human donor with narcolepsy.

This chain connects TRBV5-8 to TRBJ2-5; 8 bases line up with TRBD2. V dropped 3 bases and J dropped 3; count of bases not matched to a gene: 7. The CDR3 is 15 amino acids. Germline V gene data show CDR1 as SGHTS and CDR2 as YDEGEE. In DNA, the CDR3 is TGTGCCAGCAGCTCCGGGAGGGACGGTGAAGAGACCCAGTACTTC. It encodes CASSSGRDGEETQYF.

By frequency in the sample, this clone is medium-sized. The chain has TRBV4-2 and TRBJ2-7; no reliable D call. The germline gives CDR1 LGHNA, CDR2 YNFKEQ. V lost 0 bases, J lost 1 base, and 10 bases lay in between. This CDR3 comprises 15 residues. The DNA of the CDR3 is TGTGCCAGCAGCCAAGAGCCCGACGGGTCCTACGAGCAGTACTTC. This translates into CASSQEPDGSYEQYF.

This clone was seen more than once but under ten times. The chain has TRBV7-9 and TRBJ2-1; 8 bases match TRBD2. The CDR3 extends over 16 amino acids. The junction had 5 bases not matched to a gene; V was cut back by 1 base and J by 3 bases. Germline V gene sequence: CDR1 SEHNR, CDR2 FQNEAQ (reference sequence). In DNA, the CDR3 is TGTGCCAGCAGCTTAGTTGGTAGCGGGGACTACAATGAGCAGTTCTTC. This encodes CASSLVGSGDYNEQFF.

This chain joins TRBV13 and TRBJ2-1; no clear D gene. There are 12 residues in the CDR3. V gave up 5 bases and J gave up 9 bases, with 11 bases separating them. CDR1 PRHDT and CDR2 FYEKMQ come from the germline V gene (reference sequence). CDR3 protein: CASSQGYPEQFF. CDR3 in DNA: TGTGCCAGCAGCCAAGGGTACCCTGAGCAGTTCTTC. Using reference TRBV13 and TRBJ2-1 for the parts outside the CDR3, the full variable domain is AAGVIQSPRHLIKEKRETATLKCYPIPRHDTVYWYQQGPGQDPQFLISFYEKMQSDKGSIPDRFSAQQFSDYHSELNMSSLELGDSALYFCASSQGYPEQFFGPGTRLTVL.

The table lists this clone with a few counts. V is TRBV12-5 and J is TRBJ1-5; possible D gene TRBD1, 5 bases. V was trimmed by 7 bases and J by 4 bases, leaving 11 bases between them. This CDR3 is 13 amino acids long. Germline CDR1 is LGHNT and CDR2 is FRNRAP. CDR3 in amino acids: CASAPTVNQPQHF. DNA for the CDR3: TGTGCTAGTGCCCCGACAGTTAATCAGCCCCAGCATTTT.

This clone has a handful of counts. The chain couples TRBV5-6 to TRBJ1-1; the D is unclear. The germline V gene encodes CDR1 SGHDT and CDR2 YYEEEE. Trimming left V 3 bases short and J 2 bases short, with 20 bases between. The CDR3 is made up of 17 amino acids. The CDR3 DNA is TGTGCCAGCAGCTCTGAATCGTCCCGATATATTAACACTGAAGCTTTCTTT. Translating it yields CASSSESSRYINTEAFF.

CDR3 nucleotide sequence: TGTGCCAGCAGTTACTCGACAGGGAATGAAAAACTGTTTTTT. Its protein product is CASSYSTGNEKLFF. The chain links TRBV6-5 to TRBJ1-4; 7 nucleotides match TRBD1. The CDR3 sequence is 14 residues long. The V gene end was trimmed by 0 bases and the J gene end by 5 bases; junction bases not matched to a gene: 0. Germline CDR1 and CDR2: MNHEY and SVGAGI.

In regard to this clone: The same CDR3 can be traced to other DNA sequences in this sample. The chain employs TRBV5-1 and TRBJ2-1; 7 positions match TRBD1. Germline-derived CDR1 and CDR2 are SGHRS and YFSETQ. The CDR3 has 14 residues. V trimming: 0 bases; J trimming: 8 bases; junction bases outside the gene matches: 5. CDR3 in DNA: TGCGCCAGCAGCTTGGCTACAGGGGACGATGAGCAGTTCTTC. It codes for CASSLATGDDEQFF.

The chain joins TRBV30 to TRBJ2-4, with 9 bases aligning to TRBD1. J gave up 8 bases and V 2 bases, and 7 bases lay outside the gene matches. CDR1 is GTSNPN and CDR2 is SVGIG in the germline V gene (reference sequence). CDR3 length: 14 amino acids. The CDR3 DNA sequence: TGTGCCTGGAGTCCTGGACAGGGGAGGGACATTCAGTACTTC. Residues: CAWSPGQGRDIQYF. Looking up the rest from reference TRBV30 and TRBJ2-4 gives the full variable domain: SQTIHQWPATLVQPVGSPLSLECTVEGTSNPNLYWYRQAAGRGLQLLFYSVGIGQISSEVPQNLSASRPQDRQFILSSKKLLLSDSGFYLCAWSPGQGRDIQYFGAGTRLSVL.

The chain uses TRBV11-2 and TRBJ2-6; D gene ambiguous. The germline V gene has CDR1 SGHAT and CDR2 FQNNGV. The CDR3 length is 15 residues. The germline V and J ends were trimmed by 4 bases and 1 base, with 8 bases remaining between them. This CDR3 is CASSYTESGANVLTF. DNA of the CDR3: TGTGCCAGCAGCTACACGGAGTCTGGGGCCAACGTCCTGACTTTC.

The chain carries TRBV5-6 and TRBJ1-1, with D uncertain. Trimming removed 0 bases from V and 6 bases from J, with 6 bases in between. The CDR3 runs to 12 residues. The V gene's germline CDR1 is SGHDT and CDR2 YYEEEE. CDR3 coding DNA: TGTGCCAGCAGCTTGGGGGAGGCTGAAGCTTTCTTT. Its protein is CASSLGEAEAFF.

The J gene is TRBJ2-7, the V gene TRBV27, with D hard to call. The CDR3 loop spans 11 amino acids. Trimming stripped 10 bases from V and 4 bases from J, with 11 bases between. Germline assignment: CDR1 MNHEY and CDR2 SMNVEV (reference sequence). The CDR3 here is CATQIGYEQYF. CDR3 sequence (DNA): TGTGCCACCCAGATCGGTTACGAGCAGTACTTC.

The chain is built from TRBV7-8 and TRBJ1-1; maybe TRBD1 (6 bases). Per the germline V gene, CDR1 is SGHVS and CDR2 is FQNEAQ. This CDR3 region has 11 residues. V dropped 5 bases and J dropped 7 bases, with 8 bases sitting between them. The CDR3 sequence: CASSLQGEAFF. The CDR3 nucleotides read TGTGCCAGCAGCCTACAGGGTGAAGCTTTCTTT.

This chain's CDR3 is CASSLPSSPTPHNEQFF. The CDR3 DNA reads TGTGCCAGCAGCCTACCGTCTAGCCCTACACCCCACAATGAGCAGTTCTTC. The rearrangement uses TRBV9 and TRBJ2-1, with a tentative D call TRBD2 (5 bases). This CDR3 comprises 17 residues. The germline V gene has CDR1 SGDLS and CDR2 YYNGEE. The V end was cut by 4 bases, the J end by 5 bases, with 22 bases between.

The DNA for the CDR3 is TGTGCCATCAGTGAGCCACCTCAGACCTACGAGCAGTACTTC. Its translation: CAISEPPQTYEQYF. This chain connects TRBV10-3 to TRBJ2-7; the D is unclear. CDR3 length: 14 amino acids. CDR1 is ENHRY, CDR2 SYGVKD, per germline. Trimming removed 2 bases from V and 2 bases from J, with 10 bases in between.

V and J are TRBV7-9 and TRBJ1-4, with D unresolved. Trimming cost V 5 bases and J 7 bases, with 26 bases left between them. Germline V gene data show CDR1 as SEHNR and CDR2 as FQNEAQ (reference sequence). The CDR3 runs 18 residues. In DNA form, the CDR3 reads TGTGCCAGCAGCCAACCTGCCAATTCCGGCCCAGACGCTGAAAAACTGTTTTTT. This gives the protein CASSQPANSGPDAEKLFF.

The chain joins TRBV25-1 to TRBJ1-2; D is perhaps TRBD1 (6 bases). This CDR3 has 13 amino acids. V shed 4 bases and J shed 4 bases, with 10 bases lying between them. Per the germline V gene, CDR1 is MGHDK and CDR2 is SYGVNS. The CDR3 sequence is CASSAGAGYGYTF. DNA for the CDR3: TGTGCCAGCAGTGCAGGGGCCGGCTATGGCTACACCTTC.

The V call is TRBV7-3, the J call TRBJ1-2; 8 bases line up with TRBD1. CDR1 and CDR2 (germline): SGHTA, FQGTGA. The CDR3 is made up of 12 amino acids. J was trimmed by 8 bases and V by 5 bases; bases with no gene match: 4. The CDR3 reads CASSPGTGGYTF. The DNA for the CDR3 is TGTGCCAGCAGCCCCGGGACAGGCGGCTACACCTTC.